This TCR beta chain comes out of a study of T cell repertoires in cytomegalovirus infection. This CDR3 has 14 residues. Trimming removed 3 bases from V and 6 bases from J; junction bases left unmatched: 3. From germline, CDR1 is SGDLS and CDR2 YYNGEE. This clonotype was picked up a small number of times. Its target is not known. TCRdb called the reads again in MiXCR, with one record for every CDR3 protein. The sample shows approximately 1,000,000 distinct CDR3 sequences, around 31% of them seen only once. Source: cultured CD8+ T cells from PBMCs, taken from culture after CMV antigen stimulation. The chain is built from TRBV9 and TRBJ1-4, with 9 bases matching TRBD1. This receptor was obtained from a human donor in good health (CMV status not recorded). Some clones in this sample may be carry-over from other donors' samples. CDR3 sequence: CASSGGTGYEKLFF. The CDR3, as DNA: TGTGCCAGCAGCGGCGGGACAGGGTATGAAAAACTGTTTTTT.